This T cell receptor (beta chain) was sequenced during a study of control samples from healthy donors and cancer patients. This clone came up once. The CDR3 runs to 14 residues. V dropped 0 bases and J dropped 3; count of bases not matched to a gene: 0. Germline V gene sequence: CDR1 SGDLS, CDR2 YYNGEE. Only in-frame clones appear in the TCRdb table, and some are missing; sequencing was by immunoSEQ multiplex PCR. This table holds 55,000 to 65,000 clones, more than 75% found once. The sequence was collected from a woman aged 55-69 years with lung cancer. What was sequenced was PBMCs. This chain links TRBV9 with TRBJ2-3; 8 nucleotides match TRBD1. The chain's CDR3 is CASSVGQGTDTQYF. DNA of the CDR3: TGTGCCAGCAGCGTAGGACAGGGGACAGATACGCAGTATTTT.